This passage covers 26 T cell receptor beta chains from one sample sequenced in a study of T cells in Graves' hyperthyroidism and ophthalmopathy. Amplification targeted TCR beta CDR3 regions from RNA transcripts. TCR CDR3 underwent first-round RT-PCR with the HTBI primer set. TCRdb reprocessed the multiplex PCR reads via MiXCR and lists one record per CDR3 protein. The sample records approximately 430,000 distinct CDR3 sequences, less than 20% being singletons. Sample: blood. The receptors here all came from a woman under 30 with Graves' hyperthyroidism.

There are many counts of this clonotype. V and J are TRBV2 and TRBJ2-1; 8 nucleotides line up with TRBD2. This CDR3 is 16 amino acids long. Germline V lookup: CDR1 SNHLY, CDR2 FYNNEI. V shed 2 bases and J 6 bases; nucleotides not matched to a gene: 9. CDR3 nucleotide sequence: TGTGCCAGCAGTGAATTTGGGACTAGGGGACGCAATGAGCAGTTCTTC. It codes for CASSEFGTRGRNEQFF.

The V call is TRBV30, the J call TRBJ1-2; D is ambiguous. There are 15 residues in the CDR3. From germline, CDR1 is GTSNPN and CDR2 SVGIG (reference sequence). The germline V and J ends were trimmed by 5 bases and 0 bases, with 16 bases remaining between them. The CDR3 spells CAWAKISATNYGYTF. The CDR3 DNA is TGTGCCTGGGCTAAAATTAGCGCCACTAACTATGGCTACACCTTC.

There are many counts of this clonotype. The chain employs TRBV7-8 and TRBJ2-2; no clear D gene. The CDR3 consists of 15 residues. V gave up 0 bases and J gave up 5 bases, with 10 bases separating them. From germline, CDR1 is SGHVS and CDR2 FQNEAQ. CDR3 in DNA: TGTGCCAGCAGCTTAGCTCACGGACGTACCGGGGAGCTGTTTTTT. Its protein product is CASSLAHGRTGELFF.

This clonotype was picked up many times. CDR3 nucleotide sequence: TGTGCCAGCAGCGCCTGGGACAAACACGAGCAGTACTTC. Its translation is CASSAWDKHEQYF. The V and J genes are TRBV13 and TRBJ2-7, with TRBD1 as a possible D gene (6 bases). The germline V and J ends were trimmed by 5 bases and 5 bases, with 13 bases remaining between them. There are 13 residues in the CDR3. In germline, CDR1 is PRHDT, CDR2 FYEKMQ (reference sequence). The complete variable domain, with remaining parts taken from reference TRBV13 and TRBJ2-7, reads AAGVIQSPRHLIKEKRETATLKCYPIPRHDTVYWYQQGPGQDPQFLISFYEKMQSDKGSIPDRFSAQQFSDYHSELNMSSLELGDSALYFCASSAWDKHEQYFGPGTRLTVT.

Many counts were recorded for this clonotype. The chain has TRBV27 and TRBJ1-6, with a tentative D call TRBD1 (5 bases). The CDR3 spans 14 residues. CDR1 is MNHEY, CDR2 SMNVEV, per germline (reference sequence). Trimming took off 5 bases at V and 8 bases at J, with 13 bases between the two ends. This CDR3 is CASSIFQGYSPLHF. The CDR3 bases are TGTGCCAGCAGTATTTTCCAGGGTTATTCACCCCTCCACTTT.

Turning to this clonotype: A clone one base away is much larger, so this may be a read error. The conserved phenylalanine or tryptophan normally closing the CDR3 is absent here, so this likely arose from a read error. For the CDR3, the DNA is TGTGCCAGTAGTCCGACTAGCGGGGGGTACCTAGCCAAAAACATTCAGTACCTC. Protein sequence: CASSPTSGGYLAKNIQYL. The V call is TRBV19, the J call TRBJ2-4; 13 positions match TRBD2. The germline CDR1 and CDR2 sequences are LNHDA and SQIVND (reference sequence). The CDR3 has 18 amino acids. With 5 bases clipped from V and 0 bases from J, the junction kept 7 bases outside the gene matches.

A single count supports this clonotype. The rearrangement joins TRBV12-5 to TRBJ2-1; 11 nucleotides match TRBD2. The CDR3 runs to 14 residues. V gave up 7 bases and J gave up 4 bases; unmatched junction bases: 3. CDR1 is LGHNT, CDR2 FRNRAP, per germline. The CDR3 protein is CASEGTSGYNEQFF. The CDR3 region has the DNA TGTGCTAGTGAAGGGACTAGCGGTTACAATGAGCAGTTCTTC. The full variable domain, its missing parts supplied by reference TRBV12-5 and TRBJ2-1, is DARVTQTPRHKVTEMGQEVTMRCQPILGHNTVFWYRQTMMQGLELLAYFRNRAPLDDSGMPKDRFSAEMPDATLATLKIQPSEPRDSAVYFCASEGTSGYNEQFFGPGTRLTVL.

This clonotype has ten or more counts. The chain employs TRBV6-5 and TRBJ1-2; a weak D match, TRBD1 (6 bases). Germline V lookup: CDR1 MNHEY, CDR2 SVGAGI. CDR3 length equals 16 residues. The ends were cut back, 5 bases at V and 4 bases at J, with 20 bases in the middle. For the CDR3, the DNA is TGTGCCAGCAGTCCGACCTCGGGGGGCGGAAGCTATGGCTACACCTTC. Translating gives CASSPTSGGGSYGYTF.

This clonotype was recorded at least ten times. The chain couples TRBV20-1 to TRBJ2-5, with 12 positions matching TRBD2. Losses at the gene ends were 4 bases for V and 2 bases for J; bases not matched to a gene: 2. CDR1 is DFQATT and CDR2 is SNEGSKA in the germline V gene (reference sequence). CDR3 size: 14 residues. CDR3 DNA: TGCAGTGCTACGACTAGCGGGAGACAAGAGACCCAGTACTTC. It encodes CSATTSGRQETQYF.

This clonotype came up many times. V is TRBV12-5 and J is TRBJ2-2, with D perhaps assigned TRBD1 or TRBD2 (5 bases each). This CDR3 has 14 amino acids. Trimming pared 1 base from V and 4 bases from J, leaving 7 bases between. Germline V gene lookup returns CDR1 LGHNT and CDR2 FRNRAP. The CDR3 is CASGLGGGTGELFF. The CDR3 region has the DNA TGTGCTAGTGGTTTGGGTGGGGGCACCGGGGAGCTGTTTTTT. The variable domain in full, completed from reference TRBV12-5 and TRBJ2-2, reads DARVTQTPRHKVTEMGQEVTMRCQPILGHNTVFWYRQTMMQGLELLAYFRNRAPLDDSGMPKDRFSAEMPDATLATLKIQPSEPRDSAVYFCASGLGGGTGELFFGEGSRLTVL.

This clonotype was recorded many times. The CDR3 coding sequence is TGTGCCAGCAGCTTGACAGTGATCTCCTACGAGCAGTACTTC. Encoded protein: CASSLTVISYEQYF. The rearrangement links TRBV11-2 to TRBJ2-7; D is perhaps TRBD1 (5 bases). The CDR3 consists of 14 residues. CDR1 is SGHAT, CDR2 FQNNGV, per germline. Trimming left V 3 bases short and J 0 bases short, with 9 bases between. Drawing the rest from reference TRBV11-2 and TRBJ2-7, the complete variable domain is EAGVAQSPRYKIIEKRQSVAFWCNPISGHATLYWYQQILGQGPKLLIQFQNNGVVDDSQLPKDRFSAERLKGVDSTLKIQPAKLEDSAVYLCASSLTVISYEQYFGPGTRLTVT.

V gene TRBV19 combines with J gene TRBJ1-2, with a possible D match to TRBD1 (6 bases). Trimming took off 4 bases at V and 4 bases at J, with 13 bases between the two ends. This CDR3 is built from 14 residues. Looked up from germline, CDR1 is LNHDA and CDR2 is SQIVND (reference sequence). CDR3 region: CASSTHGQPYGYTF. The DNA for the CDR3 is TGTGCCAGTAGTACCCATGGACAGCCCTATGGCTACACCTTC.

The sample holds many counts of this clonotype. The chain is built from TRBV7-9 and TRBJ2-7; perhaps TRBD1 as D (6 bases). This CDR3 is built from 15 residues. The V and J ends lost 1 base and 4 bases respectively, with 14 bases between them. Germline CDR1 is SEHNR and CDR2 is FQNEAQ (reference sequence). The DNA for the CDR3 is TGTGCCAGCAGCTTAGTCCAGGGGAGCTCGTACGAGCAGTACTTC. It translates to CASSLVQGSSYEQYF.

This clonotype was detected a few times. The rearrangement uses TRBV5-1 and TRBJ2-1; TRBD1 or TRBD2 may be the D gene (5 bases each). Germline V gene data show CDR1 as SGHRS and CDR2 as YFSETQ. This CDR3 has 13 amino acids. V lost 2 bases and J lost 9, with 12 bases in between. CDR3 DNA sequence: TGCGCCAGCAGCTTCCTTCTAGGGACTGAGCAGTTCTTC. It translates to CASSFLLGTEQFF.

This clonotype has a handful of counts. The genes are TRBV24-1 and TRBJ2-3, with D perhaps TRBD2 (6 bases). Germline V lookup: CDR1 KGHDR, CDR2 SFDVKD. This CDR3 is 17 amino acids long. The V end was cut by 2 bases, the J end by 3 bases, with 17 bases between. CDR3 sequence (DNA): TGTGCCACCAGTGATTCGGGAGAGGGGTGGACGACAGATACGCAGTATTTT. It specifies CATSDSGEGWTTDTQYF.

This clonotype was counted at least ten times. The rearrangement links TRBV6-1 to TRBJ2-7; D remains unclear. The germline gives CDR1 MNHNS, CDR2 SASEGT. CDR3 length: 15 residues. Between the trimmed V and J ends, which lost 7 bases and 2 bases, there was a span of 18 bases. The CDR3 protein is CASTARPGLPYEQYF. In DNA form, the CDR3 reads TGTGCCAGCACCGCGCGACCGGGTCTACCCTACGAGCAGTACTTC.

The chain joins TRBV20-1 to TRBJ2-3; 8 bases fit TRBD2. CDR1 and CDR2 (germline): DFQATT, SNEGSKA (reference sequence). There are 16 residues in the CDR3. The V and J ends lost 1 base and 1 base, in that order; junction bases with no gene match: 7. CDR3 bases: TGCAGTGCTAGAGCAGCGGGAGTGGGACGCACAGATACGCAGTATTTT. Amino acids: CSARAAGVGRTDTQYF.

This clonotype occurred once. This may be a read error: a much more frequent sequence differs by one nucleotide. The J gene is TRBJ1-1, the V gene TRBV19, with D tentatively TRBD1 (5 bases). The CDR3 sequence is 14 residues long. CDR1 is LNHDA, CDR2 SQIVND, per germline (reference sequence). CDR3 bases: TGTGCCGGTAGCTCGGGGACTACGACGCAGGGAGCTTTCTTT. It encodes CAGSSGTTTQGAFF. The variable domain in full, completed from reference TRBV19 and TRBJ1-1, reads DGGITQSPKYLFRKEGQNVTLSCEQNLNHDAMYWYRQDPGQGLRLIYYSQIVNDFQKGDIAEGYSVSREKKESFPLTVTSAQKNPTAFYLCAGSSGTTTQGAFFGQGTRLTVV.

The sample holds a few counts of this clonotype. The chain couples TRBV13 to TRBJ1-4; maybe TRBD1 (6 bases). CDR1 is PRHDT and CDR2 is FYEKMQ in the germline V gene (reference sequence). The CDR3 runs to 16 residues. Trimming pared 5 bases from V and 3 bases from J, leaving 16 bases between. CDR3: CASSMGHLSPNEKLFF. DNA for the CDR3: TGTGCCAGCAGCATGGGACATTTATCCCCTAATGAAAAACTGTTTTTT.

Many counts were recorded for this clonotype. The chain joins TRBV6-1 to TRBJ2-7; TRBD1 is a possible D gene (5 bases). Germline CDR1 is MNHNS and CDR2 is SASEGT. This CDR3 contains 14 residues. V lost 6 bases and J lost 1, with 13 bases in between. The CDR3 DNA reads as TGTGCCAGCAGGAAGCAGGGCGGATCCTACGAGCAGTACTTC. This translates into CASRKQGGSYEQYF.

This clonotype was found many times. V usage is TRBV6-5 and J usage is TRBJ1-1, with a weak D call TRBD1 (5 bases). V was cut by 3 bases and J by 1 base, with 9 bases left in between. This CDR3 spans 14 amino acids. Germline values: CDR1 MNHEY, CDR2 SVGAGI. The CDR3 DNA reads TGTGCCAGCAGTTATACCGGGACGAACACTGAAGCTTTCTTT. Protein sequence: CASSYTGTNTEAFF.

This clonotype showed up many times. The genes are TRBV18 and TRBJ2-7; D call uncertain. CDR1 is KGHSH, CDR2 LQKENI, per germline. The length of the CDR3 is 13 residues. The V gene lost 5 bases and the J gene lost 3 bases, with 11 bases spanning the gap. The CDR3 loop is CASSSWTNYEQYF. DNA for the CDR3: TGTGCCAGCTCATCCTGGACGAACTACGAGCAGTACTTC.

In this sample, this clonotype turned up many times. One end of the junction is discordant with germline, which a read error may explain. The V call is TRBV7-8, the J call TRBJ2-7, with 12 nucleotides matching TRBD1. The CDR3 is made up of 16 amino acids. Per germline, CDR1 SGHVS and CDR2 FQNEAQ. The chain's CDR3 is CASSLLGQGASYKQYF. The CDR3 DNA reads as TGTGCCAGCAGCTTACTGGGACAGGGGGCATCCTACAAGCAGTACTTC.

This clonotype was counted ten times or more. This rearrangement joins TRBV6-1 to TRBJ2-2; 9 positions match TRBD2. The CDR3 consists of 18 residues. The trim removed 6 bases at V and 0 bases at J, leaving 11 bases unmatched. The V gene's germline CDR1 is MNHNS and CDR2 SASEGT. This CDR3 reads CASSLGLAGYANTGELFF. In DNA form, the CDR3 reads TGTGCCAGCAGCCTCGGGCTAGCGGGATACGCGAACACCGGGGAGCTGTTTTTT.

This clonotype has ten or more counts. The CDR3 reads CASSATGSTEAFF. The CDR3 coding sequence is TGTGCCAGCAGCGCTACAGGGAGCACTGAAGCTTTCTTT. The V gene is TRBV3-1, the J gene TRBJ1-1; D possibly corresponds to TRBD1 (6 bases). Trimming took off 5 bases at V and 4 bases at J, with 11 bases between the two ends. Germline lookup yields CDR1 LGHDT and CDR2 YNNKEL (reference sequence). The CDR3 runs to 13 residues.

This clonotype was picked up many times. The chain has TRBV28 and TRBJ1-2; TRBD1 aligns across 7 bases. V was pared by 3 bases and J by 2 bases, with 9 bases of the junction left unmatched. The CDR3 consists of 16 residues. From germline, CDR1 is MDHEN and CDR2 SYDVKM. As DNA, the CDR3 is TGTGCCAGCAGTTTGTATGGGGACAGTACAAACTATGGCTACACCTTC. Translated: CASSLYGDSTNYGYTF.